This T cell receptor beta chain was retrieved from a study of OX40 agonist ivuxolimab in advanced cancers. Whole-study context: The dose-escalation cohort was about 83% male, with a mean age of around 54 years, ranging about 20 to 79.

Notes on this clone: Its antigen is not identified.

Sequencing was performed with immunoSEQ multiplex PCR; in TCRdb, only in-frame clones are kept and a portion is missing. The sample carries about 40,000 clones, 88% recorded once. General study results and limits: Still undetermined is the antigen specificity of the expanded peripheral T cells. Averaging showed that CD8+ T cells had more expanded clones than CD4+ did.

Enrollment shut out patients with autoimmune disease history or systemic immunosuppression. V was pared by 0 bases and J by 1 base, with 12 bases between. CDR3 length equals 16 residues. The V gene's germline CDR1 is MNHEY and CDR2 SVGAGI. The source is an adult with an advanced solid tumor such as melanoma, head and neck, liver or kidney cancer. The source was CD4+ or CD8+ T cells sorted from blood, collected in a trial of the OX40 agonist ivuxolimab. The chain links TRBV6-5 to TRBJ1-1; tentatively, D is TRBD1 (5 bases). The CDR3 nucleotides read TGTGCCAGCAGTTACTCGGGGGACTGGGGGAACACTGAAGCTTTCTTT. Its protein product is CASSYSGDWGNTEAFF.